The entry that follows covers one T cell receptor beta chain sequence. This record belongs to a study of technical replicates of blood from a handful of donors. The CDR3 loop spans 14 amino acids. Germline loops: CDR1 MGHRA, CDR2 YSYEKL. J was trimmed by 3 bases and V by 4 bases; bases with no gene match: 0. Some clones are missing from TCRdb's copy, which holds only in-frame ones; the method was immunoSEQ multiplex PCR. The sample shows about 74,000 clones, 95% of them seen only once. This chain joins TRBV4-1 and TRBJ2-1, with TRBD1 matching over 10 bases. The sample comprised T cells isolated from PBMCs. The sequence was obtained from a human donor in good health. CDR3 bases: TGCGCCAGCAGCCGGGACAGGGGCTACAATGAGCAGTTCTTC. It is translated as CASSRDRGYNEQFF.